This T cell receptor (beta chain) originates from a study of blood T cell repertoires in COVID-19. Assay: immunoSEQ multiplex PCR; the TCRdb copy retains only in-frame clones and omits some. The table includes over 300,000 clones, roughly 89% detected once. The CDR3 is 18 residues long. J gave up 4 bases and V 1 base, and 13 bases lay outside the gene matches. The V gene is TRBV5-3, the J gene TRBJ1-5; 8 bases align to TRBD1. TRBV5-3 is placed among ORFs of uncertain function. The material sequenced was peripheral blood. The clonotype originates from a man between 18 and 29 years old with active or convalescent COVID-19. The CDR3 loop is CARSLKDGAGQVNQPQHF. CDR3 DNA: TGTGCCAGAAGCTTGAAAGATGGTGCGGGACAGGTTAATCAGCCCCAGCATTTT.